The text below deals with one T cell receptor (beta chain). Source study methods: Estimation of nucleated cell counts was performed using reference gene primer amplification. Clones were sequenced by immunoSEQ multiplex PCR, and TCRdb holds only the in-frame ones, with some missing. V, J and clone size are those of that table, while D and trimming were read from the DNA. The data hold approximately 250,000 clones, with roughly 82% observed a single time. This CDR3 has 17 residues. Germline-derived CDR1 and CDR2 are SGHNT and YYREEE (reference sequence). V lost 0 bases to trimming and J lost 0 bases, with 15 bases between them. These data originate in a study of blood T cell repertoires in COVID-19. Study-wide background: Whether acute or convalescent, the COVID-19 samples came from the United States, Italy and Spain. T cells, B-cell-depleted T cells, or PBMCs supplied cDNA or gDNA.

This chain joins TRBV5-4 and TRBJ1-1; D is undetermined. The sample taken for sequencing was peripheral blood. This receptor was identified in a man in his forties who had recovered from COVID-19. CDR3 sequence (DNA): TGTGCCAGCAGCTTGGCGCCCAGTCGTGGTCTGAACACTGAAGCTTTCTTT. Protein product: CASSLAPSRGLNTEAFF.